This TCR beta chain appears in the sequencing data of a study of T cells after yellow fever vaccination. Study as a whole: Low-cell-number fractions underwent preparation using SMART-Seq v4 Ultra Low Input. Study-level findings and limits: Researchers noted that a small share of clonotypes showed up in both CD4 and CD8 compartments. Once the booster was given, most primary-vaccination clones reappeared, at more than 95% for CD4 and roughly 91% for CD8.

5'RACE template switching produced TCR cDNA carrying a universal primer site and UMIs. TCRdb reanalysed the 5' RACE reads using MiXCR and keeps one entry per CDR3 protein. The sample shows approximately 90,000 distinct CDR3 sequences, 10% to 15% of them seen only once. Deletions cut 5 bases from V and 3 bases from J, with 20 bases between. CDR3 length: 18 amino acids. The germline CDR1 and CDR2 sequences are SGHAT and FQDESV (reference sequence). This TCR was sampled from a man aged 18 to 35 who received the YFV17D yellow fever vaccine. The chain joins TRBV11-1 to TRBJ2-6; D perhaps matches TRBD2 (6 bases). Sequencing was performed on CD8+ T cells not binding an NS4B(214-222) dextramer, sorted from PBMCs, taken less than 25 days after the first yellow fever vaccination. CDR3: CASSHGGIRVRGANVLTF. In nucleotides, the CDR3 is TGTGCCAGCAGCCACGGGGGAATCAGGGTTCGTGGGGCCAACGTCCTGACTTTC. Variable domain in full (rest from reference TRBV11-1 and TRBJ2-6): EAEVAQSPRYKITEKSQAVAFWCDPISGHATLYWYRQILGQGPELLVQFQDESVVDDSQLPKDRFSAERLKGVDSTLKIQPAELGDSAMYLCASSHGGIRVRGANVLTFGAGSRLTVL.